The 21 T cell receptor beta chains reported below all come from one sample, sequenced in a study of blood T cell repertoires in COVID-19. Measured with immunoSEQ multiplex PCR; TCRdb has only the in-frame clones, and not every one. The table records around 250,000 clones, roughly 84% of them present only once. Material for sequencing was PBMCs or T cells enriched from blood (not recorded which). These receptor sequences come from a woman aged 45-65 years who had been exposed to COVID-19.

This clone was observed a single time. The rearrangement uses TRBV28 and TRBJ1-3; tentatively, D is TRBD1 (5 bases). The CDR3 loop spans 12 amino acids. With 6 bases removed from V and 4 bases from J, the gap between germline ends came to 7 bases. The germline CDR1 and CDR2 sequences are MDHEN and SYDVKM. Here the CDR3 reads CASRGLGNTIYF. The CDR3 DNA reads TGTGCCAGCAGGGGGCTGGGAAACACCATATATTTT.

This chain joins TRBV4-2 and TRBJ2-7; 10 bases line up with TRBD1. After removal of 1 base from V and 2 bases from J, the junction contained 5 bases not matched to a gene. The CDR3 runs 16 residues. Germline V gene sequence: CDR1 LGHNA, CDR2 YNFKEQ. This CDR3 is CASSQGGQGTTYEQYF. In DNA, the CDR3 is TGTGCCAGCAGCCAAGGGGGACAGGGGACAACCTACGAGCAGTACTTC.

This clone has a single count. The rearrangement joins TRBV3-1 (or the pseudogene TRBV3-2) to TRBJ1-3; 9 bases align to TRBD1. This CDR3 is built from 16 residues. The V gene end was trimmed by 3 bases and the J gene end by 3 bases; junction bases not matched to a gene: 6. Germline CDR1 reads LGHDT; CDR2 reads YNNKEL (reference sequence). The CDR3 DNA sequence: TGTGCCAGCAGCCATCGTACAGGGGGCCGTGGAAACACCATATATTTT. Protein product: CASSHRTGGRGNTIYF.

The chain has TRBV12-3 or TRBV12-4 and TRBJ2-2, with 9 bases matching TRBD1. This CDR3 is built from 13 residues. Losses at the gene ends were 6 bases for V and 4 bases for J; bases not matched to a gene: 0. The CDR3 protein is CASRDRGTGELFF. The CDR3 nucleotides are TGTGCCAGCAGGGACAGGGGCACCGGGGAGCTGTTTTTT.

The rearrangement joins TRBV7-8 to TRBJ2-7; TRBD1 aligns across 9 bases. The CDR3 loop spans 14 amino acids. Unmatched junction bases numbered 5, after V lost 5 bases and J lost 3 bases. Per the germline V gene, CDR1 is SGHVS and CDR2 is FQNEAQ. The CDR3 region has the DNA TGTGCCAGCAGCATTGGGACAGGGATCTACGAGCAGTACTTC. Protein product: CASSIGTGIYEQYF.

V usage is TRBV29-1 and J usage is TRBJ2-5; 9 bases match TRBD1. The CDR3 is 12 residues long. CDR1 is SQVTM and CDR2 is ANQGSEA in the germline V gene. Trimming removed 6 bases from V and 4 bases from J; junction bases left unmatched: 3. CDR3 coding DNA: TGCAGCGTCGACAGGGGGTTAGAGACCCAGTACTTC. It is translated as CSVDRGLETQYF.

V usage is TRBV6-5 and J usage is TRBJ1-2; TRBD1 is a possible D gene (6 bases). Trimming cost V 2 bases and J 8 bases, with 9 bases left between them. The CDR3 has 12 residues. Germline CDR1 is MNHEY and CDR2 is SVGAGI. The CDR3 spells CASSYKGEGYTF. CDR3 nucleotide sequence: TGTGCCAGCAGTTACAAGGGGGAGGGCTACACCTTC.

This clone was seen a handful of times. The chain has TRBV5-1 and TRBJ1-1, with unresolved D. The CDR3 extends over 13 amino acids. The V end was cut by 6 bases, the J end by 2 bases, with 11 bases between. Germline V gives CDR1 SGHRS, CDR2 YFSETQ. The CDR3 sequence: CASTSPGNTEAFF. Written as DNA, the CDR3 is TGCGCCAGCACTTCCCCGGGTAACACTGAAGCTTTCTTT.

V is TRBV19 and J is TRBJ1-3; D call uncertain. The V end lost 7 bases, the J end lost 5 bases, and 18 bases lay between the germline ends. The CDR3 loop spans 15 amino acids. The germline gives CDR1 LNHDA, CDR2 SQIVND (reference sequence). The CDR3 nucleotides are TGTGCCAGTAAGATCCGGGGTCACGGCCGAAACACCATATATTTT. Its protein is CASKIRGHGRNTIYF. The full variable domain, with the rest looked up from reference TRBV19 and TRBJ1-3, is DGGITQSPKYLFRKEGQNVTLSCEQNLNHDAMYWYRQDPGQGLRLIYYSQIVNDFQKGDIAEGYSVSREKKESFPLTVTSAQKNPTAFYLCASKIRGHGRNTIYFGEGSWLTVV.

The chain employs TRBV9 and TRBJ2-3; D remains ambiguous. With 1 base removed from V and 2 bases from J, the gap between germline ends came to 2 bases. Looked up from germline, CDR1 is SGDLS and CDR2 is YYNGEE. The CDR3 is 12 residues long. CDR3 DNA: TGTGCCAGCAGCGTACTCACAGATACGCAGTATTTT. It is translated as CASSVLTDTQYF.

The chain links TRBV30 to TRBJ2-7; 9 bases are a match to TRBD1. Germline V gives CDR1 GTSNPN, CDR2 SVGIG (reference sequence). The CDR3 extends over 12 amino acids. J lost 10 bases, V lost 8 bases, and 12 bases had no gene match. CDR3 bases: TGTGCCCTCTCGGCCGGGACAGGGAGTCAGTACTTC. Amino acid sequence: CALSAGTGSQYF. Full variable domain (remainder filled in from reference TRBV30 and TRBJ2-7): SQTIHQWPATLVQPVGSPLSLECTVEGTSNPNLYWYRQAAGRGLQLLFYSVGIGQISSEVPQNLSASRPQDRQFILSSKKLLLSDSGFYLCALSAGTGSQYFGPGTRLTVT.

V gene TRBV5-4 combines with J gene TRBJ2-7, with D perhaps TRBD2 (5 bases). The ends were cut back, 0 bases at V and 6 bases at J, with 10 bases in the middle. The CDR3 sequence is 13 residues long. Germline values: CDR1 SGHNT, CDR2 YYREEE (reference sequence). CDR3 DNA sequence: TGTGCCAGCAGCTTGGGGGAGTTGAGCGAGCAGTACTTC. Translating gives CASSLGELSEQYF. The whole variable domain, remainder taken from reference TRBV5-4 and TRBJ2-7, is ETGVTQSPTHLIKTRGQQVTLRCSSQSGHNTVSWYQQALGQGPQFIFQYYREEENGRGNFPPRFSGLQFPNYSSELNVNALELDDSALYLCASSLGELSEQYFGPGTRLTVT.

The chain combines TRBV14 with TRBJ2-7; TRBD1 agrees at 7 bases. In germline, CDR1 is SGHDN, CDR2 FVKESK. The CDR3 loop spans 14 amino acids. The junction had 3 bases not matched to a gene; V was cut back by 3 bases and J by 1 base. The CDR3 bases are TGTGCCAGCAGCCATTACAGGGGATCCTACGAGCAGTACTTC. It yields the protein CASSHYRGSYEQYF.

In this sample, this clone turned up once. The chain carries TRBV9 and TRBJ2-7, with D tentatively TRBD2 (5 bases). This CDR3 is 15 amino acids long. Germline CDR1 is SGDLS and CDR2 is YYNGEE. Trimming removed 3 bases from V and 3 bases from J, with 16 bases in between. The CDR3 DNA reads as TGTGCCAGCAGCGGAAACCCGGACTGCTTCTACGAGCAGTACTTC. Its translation: CASSGNPDCFYEQYF. The entire variable domain, with the rest obtained from reference TRBV9 and TRBJ2-7, is as follows: DSGVTQTPKHLITATGQRVTLRCSPRSGDLSVYWYQQSLDQGLQFLIQYYNGEERAKGNILERFSAQQFPDLHSELNLSSLELGDSALYFCASSGNPDCFYEQYFGPGTRLTVT.

This chain links TRBV6-2 or TRBV6-3 with TRBJ2-3; 8 bases match TRBD1. Germline CDR1 is MNHEY and CDR2 is SVGEGT. The trim removed 4 bases at V and 7 bases at J, leaving 13 bases unmatched. The CDR3 covers 16 residues. Written as DNA, the CDR3 is TGTGCCAGCAGTTCCGTCGGGACAGGACTTTATAATACGCAGTATTTT. Residues: CASSSVGTGLYNTQYF.

The V and J genes are TRBV18 and TRBJ1-1, with TRBD1 as a possible D gene (5 bases). CDR1 is KGHSH and CDR2 is LQKENI in the germline V gene. The V end was cut by 3 bases, the J end by 0 bases, with 14 bases between. CDR3 size: 16 residues. CDR3 DNA sequence: TGTGCCAGCTCACCTCTTGATGACAGCTTGAACACTGAAGCTTTCTTT. As protein: CASSPLDDSLNTEAFF.

This clone has just one count. The chain joins TRBV15 to TRBJ1-6; a possible D gene is TRBD1 (5 bases). The CDR3 is 17 amino acids. Germline assignment: CDR1 LNHNV and CDR2 YYDKDF (reference sequence). With 3 bases removed from V and 4 bases from J, the gap between germline ends came to 16 bases. The CDR3 protein is CATSRSGPGAYNSPLHF. In DNA, the CDR3 is TGTGCCACCAGCAGGTCCGGGCCTGGGGCGTATAATTCACCCCTCCACTTT.

The chain couples TRBV6-5 to TRBJ1-1; maybe TRBD1 (6 bases). V shed 7 bases and J shed 3 bases, with 12 bases lying between them. This CDR3 region has 13 residues. Germline CDR1 and CDR2: MNHEY and SVGAGI. CDR3 in amino acids: CASNLPGDTEAFF. The CDR3 DNA sequence: TGTGCCAGCAACCTCCCAGGGGACACTGAAGCTTTCTTT.

This clone was recorded a few times. The CDR3 sequence: CSVGGGPGETQYF. DNA of the CDR3: TGCAGCGTTGGTGGAGGACCAGGAGAGACCCAGTACTTC. V and J are TRBV29-1 and TRBJ2-5; D may be TRBD2 (5 bases). Germline V gene lookup returns CDR1 SQVTM and CDR2 ANQGSEA. The CDR3 has 13 residues. Trimming left V 4 bases short and J 4 bases short, with 13 bases between.

This chain joins TRBV5-6 and TRBJ1-1, with 7 nucleotides matching TRBD1. CDR3 size: 13 residues. V gave up 5 bases and J gave up 2 bases; unmatched junction bases: 3. CDR1 is SGHDT, CDR2 YYEEEE, per germline. The CDR3 sequence: CASRRTGNTEAFF. CDR3 nucleotide sequence: TGTGCCAGCAGGCGGACAGGCAACACTGAAGCTTTCTTT. Drawing the rest from reference TRBV5-6 and TRBJ1-1, the complete variable domain is DAGVTQSPTHLIKTRGQQVTLRCSPKSGHDTVSWYQQALGQGPQFIFQYYEEEERQRGNFPDRFSGHQFPNYSSELNVNALLLGDSALYLCASRRTGNTEAFFGQGTRLTVV.

This rearrangement joins TRBV7-9 to TRBJ1-2; TRBD1 might be the D (6 bases). The V gene lost 7 bases and the J gene lost 1 base, with 19 bases spanning the gap. Germline values: CDR1 SEHNR, CDR2 FQNEAQ (reference sequence). There are 16 residues in the CDR3. The CDR3 protein is CASTPPLTGLNYGYTF. DNA for the CDR3: TGTGCCAGCACCCCACCGTTGACAGGTCTTAACTATGGCTACACCTTC.